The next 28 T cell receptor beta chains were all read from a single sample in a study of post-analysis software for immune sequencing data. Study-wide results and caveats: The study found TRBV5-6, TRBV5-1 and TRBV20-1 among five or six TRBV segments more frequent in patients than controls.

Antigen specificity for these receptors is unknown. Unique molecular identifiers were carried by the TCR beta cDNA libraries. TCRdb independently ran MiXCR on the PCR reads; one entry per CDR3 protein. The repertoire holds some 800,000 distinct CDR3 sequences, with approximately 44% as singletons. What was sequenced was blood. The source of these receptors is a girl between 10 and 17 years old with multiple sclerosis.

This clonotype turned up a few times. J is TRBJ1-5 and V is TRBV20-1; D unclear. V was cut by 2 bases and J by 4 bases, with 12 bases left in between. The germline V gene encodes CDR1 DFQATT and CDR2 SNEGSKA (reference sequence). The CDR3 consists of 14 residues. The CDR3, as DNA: TGCAGTGCTAGAAGCGAACTGGGGAATCAGCCCCAGCATTTT. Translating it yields CSARSELGNQPQHF.

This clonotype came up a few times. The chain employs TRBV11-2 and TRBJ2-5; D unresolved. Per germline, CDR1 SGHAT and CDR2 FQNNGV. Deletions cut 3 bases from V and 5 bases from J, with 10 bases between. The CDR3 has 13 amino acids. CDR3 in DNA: TGTGCCAGCAGCTTCGGGCGTGCGGAGACCCAGTACTTC. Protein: CASSFGRAETQYF.

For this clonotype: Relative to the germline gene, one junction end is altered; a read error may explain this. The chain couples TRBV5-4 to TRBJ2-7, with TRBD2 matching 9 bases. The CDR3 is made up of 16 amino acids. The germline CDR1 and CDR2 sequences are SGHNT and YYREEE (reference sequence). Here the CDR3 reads CASSLGLAASPYGQYF. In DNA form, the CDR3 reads TGTGCCAGCAGCTTGGGACTAGCGGCCTCTCCATACGGGCAGTACTTC.

The CDR3 DNA sequence: TGCAGTGCTAGAGATCCCGGCCGGGGATCGCAGCCCCAGCATTTT. Encoded protein: CSARDPGRGSQPQHF. This chain uses TRBV20-1 with TRBJ1-5; no firm D call. CDR3 size: 15 residues. Between the trimmed V and J ends, which lost 0 bases and 7 bases, there was a span of 16 bases. CDR1 is DFQATT, CDR2 SNEGSKA, per germline (reference sequence).

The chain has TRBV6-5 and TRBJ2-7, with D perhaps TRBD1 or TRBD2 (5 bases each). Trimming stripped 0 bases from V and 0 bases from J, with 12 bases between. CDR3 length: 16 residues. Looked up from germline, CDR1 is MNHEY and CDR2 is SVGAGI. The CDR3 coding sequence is TGTGCCAGCAGTTACTCTTGGGACCCCAGCTCCTACGAGCAGTACTTC. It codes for CASSYSWDPSSYEQYF.

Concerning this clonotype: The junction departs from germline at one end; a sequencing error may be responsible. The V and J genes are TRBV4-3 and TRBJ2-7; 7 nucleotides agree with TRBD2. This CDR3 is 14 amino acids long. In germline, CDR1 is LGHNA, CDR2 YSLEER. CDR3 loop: CAGSQGQGGYEQYF. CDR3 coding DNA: TGCGCCGGCAGCCAAGGGCAGGGAGGGTACGAGCAGTACTTC.

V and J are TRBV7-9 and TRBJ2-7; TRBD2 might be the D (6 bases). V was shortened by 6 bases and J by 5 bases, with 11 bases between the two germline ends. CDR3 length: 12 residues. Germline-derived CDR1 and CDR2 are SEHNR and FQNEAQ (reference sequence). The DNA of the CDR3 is TGTGCCAGCAGAGGACGGGAGCACGAGCAGTACTTC. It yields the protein CASRGREHEQYF.

This CDR3 reads CASSQETGSEQYF. The DNA of the CDR3 is TGTGCCAGTAGCCAGGAGACAGGGTCCGAGCAGTACTTC. The rearrangement joins TRBV19 to TRBJ2-5; TRBD1 matches 7 bases. The closer fit of TRBJ2-7 to the DNA end suggests the J call may be wrong. CDR1 and CDR2 (germline): LNHDA, SQIVND (reference sequence). There are 13 residues in the CDR3.

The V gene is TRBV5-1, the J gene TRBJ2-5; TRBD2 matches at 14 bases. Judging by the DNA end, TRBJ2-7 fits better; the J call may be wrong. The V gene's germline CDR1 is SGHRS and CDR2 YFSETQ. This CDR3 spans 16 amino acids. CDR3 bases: TGCGCCAGCAGCTGGGGGACTAGCGGGAGTGGATACGAGCAGTACTTC. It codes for CASSWGTSGSGYEQYF.

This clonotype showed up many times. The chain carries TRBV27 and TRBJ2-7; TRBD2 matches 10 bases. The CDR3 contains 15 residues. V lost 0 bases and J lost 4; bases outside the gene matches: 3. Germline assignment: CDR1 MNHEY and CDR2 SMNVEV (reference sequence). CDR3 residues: CASSLSSGRTYEQYF. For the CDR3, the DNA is TGTGCCAGCAGTTTATCTAGCGGGAGGACTTACGAGCAGTACTTC.

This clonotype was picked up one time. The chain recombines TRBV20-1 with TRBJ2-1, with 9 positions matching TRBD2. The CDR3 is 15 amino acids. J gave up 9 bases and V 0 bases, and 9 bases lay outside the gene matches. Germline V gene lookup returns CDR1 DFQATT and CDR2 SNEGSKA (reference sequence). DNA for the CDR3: TGCAGTGCTAGAGATCCAGCTAGCGGGAAGCGTGAGCAGTTCTTC. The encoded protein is CSARDPASGKREQFF.

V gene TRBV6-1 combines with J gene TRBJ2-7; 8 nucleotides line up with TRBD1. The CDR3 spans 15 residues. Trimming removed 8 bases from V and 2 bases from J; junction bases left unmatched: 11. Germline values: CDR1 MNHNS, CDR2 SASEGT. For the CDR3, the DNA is TGTGCCAGCCCCGCGTCGGGACAGGATGCCTACGAGCAGTACTTC. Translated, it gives CASPASGQDAYEQYF.

The CDR3 DNA follows: TGTGCCAGCAGTGAAGCTTTGATACAGGGAGGAGAGACCCAGTACTTC. This translates into CASSEALIQGGETQYF. The chain couples TRBV2 to TRBJ2-7; possibly TRBD1 or TRBD2 for D (6 bases each). The J call is uncertain, as TRBJ2-5 better fits the DNA end. This CDR3 comprises 16 residues. CDR1 and CDR2 (germline): SNHLY, FYNNEI.

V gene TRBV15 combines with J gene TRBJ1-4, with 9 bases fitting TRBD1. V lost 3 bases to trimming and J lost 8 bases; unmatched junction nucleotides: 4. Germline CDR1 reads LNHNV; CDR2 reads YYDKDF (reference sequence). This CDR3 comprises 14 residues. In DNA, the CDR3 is TGTGCCACCAGCAGGGACAGGGGAGGAGAAAAACTGTTTTTT. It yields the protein CATSRDRGGEKLFF. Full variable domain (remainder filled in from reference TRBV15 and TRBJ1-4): DAMVIQNPRYQVTQFGKPVTLSCSQTLNHNVMYWYQQKSSQAPKLLFHYYDKDFNNEADTPDNFQSRRPNTSFCFLDIRSPGLGDTAMYLCATSRDRGGEKLFFGSGTQLSVL.

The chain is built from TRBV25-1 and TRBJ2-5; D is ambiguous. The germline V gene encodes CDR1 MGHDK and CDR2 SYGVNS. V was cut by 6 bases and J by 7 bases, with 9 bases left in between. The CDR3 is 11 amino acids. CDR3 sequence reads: CASRAVGTQYF. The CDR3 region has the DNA TGTGCCAGCAGGGCGGTTGGGACCCAGTACTTC.

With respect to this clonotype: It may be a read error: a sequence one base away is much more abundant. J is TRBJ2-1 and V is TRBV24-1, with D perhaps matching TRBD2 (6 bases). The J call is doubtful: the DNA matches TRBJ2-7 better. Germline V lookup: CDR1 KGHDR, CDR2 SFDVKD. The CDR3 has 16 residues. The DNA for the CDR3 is TGTGCCACCATCGAAGGGAGGCTAGCGAGAGGATACGAGCAGTACTTC. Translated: CATIEGRLARGYEQYF.

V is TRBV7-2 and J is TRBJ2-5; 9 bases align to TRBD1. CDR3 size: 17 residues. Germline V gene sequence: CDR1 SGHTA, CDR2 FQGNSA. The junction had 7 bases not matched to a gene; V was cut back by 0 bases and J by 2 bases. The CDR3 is CASSLASGQGKQETQYF. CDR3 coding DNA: TGTGCCAGCAGCTTAGCTTCGGGACAGGGTAAACAAGAGACCCAGTACTTC.

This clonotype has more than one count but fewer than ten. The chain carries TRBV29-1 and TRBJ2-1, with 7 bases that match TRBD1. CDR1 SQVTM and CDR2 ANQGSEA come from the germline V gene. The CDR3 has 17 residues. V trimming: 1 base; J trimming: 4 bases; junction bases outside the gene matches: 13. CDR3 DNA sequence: TGCAGCGTTGAAGCGGGCCAGGGGGTTAGTAGGTACAATGAGCAGTTCTTC. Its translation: CSVEAGQGVSRYNEQFF.

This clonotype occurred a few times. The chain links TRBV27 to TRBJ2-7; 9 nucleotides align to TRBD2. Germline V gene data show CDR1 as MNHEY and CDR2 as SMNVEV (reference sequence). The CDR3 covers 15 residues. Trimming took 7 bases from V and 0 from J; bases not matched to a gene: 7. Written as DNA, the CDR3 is TGTGCCAGCAAAATAGCGGGAGAAAGCTCCTACGAGCAGTACTTC. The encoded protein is CASKIAGESSYEQYF.

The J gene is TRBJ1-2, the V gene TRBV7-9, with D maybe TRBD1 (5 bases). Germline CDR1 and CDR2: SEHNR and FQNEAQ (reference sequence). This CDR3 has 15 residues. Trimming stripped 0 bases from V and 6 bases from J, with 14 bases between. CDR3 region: CASSLALQGPHGYTF. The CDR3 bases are TGTGCCAGCAGCTTAGCGCTCCAGGGCCCCCATGGCTACACCTTC.

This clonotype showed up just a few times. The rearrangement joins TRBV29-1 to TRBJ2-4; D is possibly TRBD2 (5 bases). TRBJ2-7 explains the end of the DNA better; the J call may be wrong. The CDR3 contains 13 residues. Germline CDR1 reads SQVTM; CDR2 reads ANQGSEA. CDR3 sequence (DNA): TGCAGCGTTGGCCCCCGGAGGATCGGCGAGCAGTACTTC. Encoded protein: CSVGPRRIGEQYF.

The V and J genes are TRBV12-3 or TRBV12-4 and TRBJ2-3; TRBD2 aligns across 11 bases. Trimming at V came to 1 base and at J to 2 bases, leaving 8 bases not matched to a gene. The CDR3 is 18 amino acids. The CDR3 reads CASSLGGTSGSYTDTQYF. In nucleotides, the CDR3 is TGTGCCAGCAGTTTAGGGGGGACTAGCGGATCTTACACAGATACGCAGTATTTT.

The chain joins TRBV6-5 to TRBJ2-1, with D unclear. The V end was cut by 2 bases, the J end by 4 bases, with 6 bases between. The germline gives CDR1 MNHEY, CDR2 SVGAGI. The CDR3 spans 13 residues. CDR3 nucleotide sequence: TGTGCCAGCAGTTACCCCGGGTACAATGAGCAGTTCTTC. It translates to CASSYPGYNEQFF.

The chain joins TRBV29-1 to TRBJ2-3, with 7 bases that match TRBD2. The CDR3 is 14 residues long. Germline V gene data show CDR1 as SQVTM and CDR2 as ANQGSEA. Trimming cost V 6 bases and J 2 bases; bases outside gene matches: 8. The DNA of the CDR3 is TGCAGCGTGGGGGTAGCGGGCCCCACAGATACGCAGTATTTT. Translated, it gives CSVGVAGPTDTQYF.

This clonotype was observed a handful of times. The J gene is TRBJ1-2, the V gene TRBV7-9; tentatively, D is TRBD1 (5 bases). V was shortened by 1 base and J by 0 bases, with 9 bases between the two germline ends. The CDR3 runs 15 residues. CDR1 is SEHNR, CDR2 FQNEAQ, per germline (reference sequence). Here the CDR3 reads CASSLGPGPNYGYTF. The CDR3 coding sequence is TGTGCCAGCAGCTTAGGTCCGGGACCTAACTATGGCTACACCTTC.

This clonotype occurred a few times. CDR3 in DNA: TGCAGTGCTAGAGATTTGCGCCTAGCGGGAGGGCCCCGTGAGACCCAGTACTTC. Protein sequence: CSARDLRLAGGPRETQYF. This chain links TRBV20-1 with TRBJ2-7, with 12 bases that match TRBD2. The J call may not be correct, given that the DNA end is closer to TRBJ2-5. The germline gives CDR1 DFQATT, CDR2 SNEGSKA (reference sequence). The CDR3 runs to 18 residues.

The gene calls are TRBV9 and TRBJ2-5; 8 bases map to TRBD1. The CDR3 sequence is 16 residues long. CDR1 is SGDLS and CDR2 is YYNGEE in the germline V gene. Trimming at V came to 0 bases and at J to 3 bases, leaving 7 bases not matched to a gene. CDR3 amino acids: CASSVDRNRGEETQYF. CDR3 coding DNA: TGTGCCAGCAGCGTAGACAGAAACAGGGGGGAAGAGACCCAGTACTTC.

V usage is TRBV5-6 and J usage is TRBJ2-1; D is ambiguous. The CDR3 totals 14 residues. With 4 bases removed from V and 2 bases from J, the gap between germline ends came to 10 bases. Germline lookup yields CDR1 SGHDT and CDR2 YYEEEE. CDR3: CASSTDRTYNEQFF. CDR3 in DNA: TGTGCCAGCAGCACTGATCGGACCTACAATGAGCAGTTCTTC.